This T cell receptor (beta chain) appears in the sequencing data of a study of T cell repertoires in cytomegalovirus infection. Background on the study: CMV infection together with matching HLA type was indicated by public TCR beta signatures. General observations from the study: Cumulated frequencies of public TCR beta families served to identify carriers of CMV plus the relevant HLA. There were HLA-C-restricted CMV-specific TCR beta clonotypes dominating the ex vivo response.

Germline CDR1 SNHLY, CDR2 FYNNEI. With 6 bases clipped from V and 4 bases from J, the junction kept 3 bases outside the gene matches. The CDR3 is made up of 12 amino acids. TCRdb re-derived calls from the reads in MiXCR, one entry per CDR3 protein. Of about 89,000 distinct CDR3 sequences listed, around 32% were seen once; the top ten hold roughly 71%. As to this clonotype: Its antigen is currently unknown.

The sample consisted of CD8+ T cells from cultured PBMCs, taken from culture after CMV antigen stimulation. This clonotype was obtained from a human donor in good health (CMV status not recorded). Some clones in this sample may be carry-over from other donors' samples. V usage is TRBV2 and J usage is TRBJ2-7; 7 bases agree with TRBD2. The CDR3 reads CASRPGGYEQYF. The CDR3 nucleotides are TGTGCCAGCAGACCCGGGGGGTACGAGCAGTACTTC.